The 8 T cell receptor beta chains listed next were all sequenced from one sample in a study of T cell responses to AZD1222 COVID-19 vaccine. Measured with immunoSEQ multiplex PCR; TCRdb has only the in-frame clones, and not every one. The data show about 83,000 clones, with roughly 86% seen just once and about 9.5% held by the top ten. This material consisted of peripheral blood, taken on day 0 of AZD1222 vaccination. These receptors originate from an adult in good health.

The CDR3 protein is CASSFPGQYYEQYF. CDR3 nucleotide sequence: TGTGCCAGCAGTTTCCCGGGACAGTATTACGAGCAGTACTTC. The chain joins TRBV28 to TRBJ2-7, with 7 bases identical to TRBD1. V was clipped by 3 bases and J by 4 bases; unmatched bases: 6. This CDR3 region has 14 residues. In germline, CDR1 is MDHEN, CDR2 SYDVKM.

The rearrangement joins TRBV7-3 to TRBJ2-2, with D uncertain. Germline loops: CDR1 SGHTA, CDR2 FQGTGA. The CDR3 consists of 16 residues. V was cut by 5 bases and J by 3 bases, with 16 bases left in between. This CDR3 is CASSEDGSLYTGELFF. DNA for the CDR3: TGTGCCAGCAGCGAAGACGGATCCCTATACACCGGGGAGCTGTTTTTT.

The genes are TRBV9 and TRBJ1-6, with a tentative D call TRBD1 (5 bases). Germline-derived CDR1 and CDR2 are SGDLS and YYNGEE. V was trimmed by 3 bases and J by 9 bases, leaving 10 bases between them. This CDR3 comprises 13 residues. In nucleotides, the CDR3 is TGTGCCAGCAGCGCTCAGGGAATTTCACCCCTCCACTTT. Its protein is CASSAQGISPLHF.

This clone came up once. The chain joins TRBV19 to TRBJ1-5; D may be TRBD1 (6 bases). Germline V gene data show CDR1 as LNHDA and CDR2 as SQIVND (reference sequence). V was shortened by 2 bases and J by 3 bases, with 23 bases between the two germline ends. The CDR3 consists of 19 residues. The DNA for the CDR3 is TGTGCCAGTAGTATAAGTCCCAGGGGTCTGATGTATTACAATCAGCCCCAGCATTTT. This sequence encodes CASSISPRGLMYYNQPQHF.

The V gene is TRBV28, the J gene TRBJ1-2, with unresolved D. The CDR3 length is 15 residues. Trimming pared 8 bases from V and 3 bases from J, leaving 19 bases between. Germline assignment: CDR1 MDHEN and CDR2 SYDVKM. For the CDR3, the DNA is TGTGCCAGCCTCCCGTTTCGGGAGAGGGACTATGGCTACACCTTC. Translating it yields CASLPFRERDYGYTF.

The J gene is TRBJ2-2, the V gene TRBV5-1; 8 positions agree with TRBD1. The ends lost 0 bases at V and 5 bases at J; junction bases unmatched: 6. Germline V lookup: CDR1 SGHRS, CDR2 YFSETQ. The CDR3 totals 16 residues. CDR3 sequence reads: CASSLGGQARTGELFF. CDR3 DNA sequence: TGCGCCAGCAGCTTGGGGGGACAGGCACGGACCGGGGAGCTGTTTTTT.

The J gene is TRBJ2-2, the V gene TRBV19; D uncertain. The V and J ends lost 3 bases and 5 bases respectively, with 7 bases between them. Per germline, CDR1 LNHDA and CDR2 SQIVND (reference sequence). The CDR3 runs to 13 residues. As DNA, the CDR3 is TGTGCCAGTAGTATGATCATTACCGGGGAGCTGTTTTTT. The encoded protein is CASSMIITGELFF.

This clone was seen just once. The chain joins TRBV19 to TRBJ2-3; D call uncertain. CDR1 is LNHDA and CDR2 is SQIVND in the germline V gene (reference sequence). The CDR3 spans 14 residues. V was pared by 4 bases and J by 3 bases, with 11 bases between. CDR3 DNA: TGTGCCAGTAGTAAGACTTCCATTACAGATACGCAGTATTTT. As protein: CASSKTSITDTQYF.